The entry below gives a single T cell receptor (beta chain) sequence along with its context. Its antigen is unknown. The CDR3 is made up of 13 amino acids. Trimming took off 0 bases at V and 5 bases at J, with 9 bases between the two ends. CDR1 is SGHDT and CDR2 is YYEEEE in the germline V gene. Participants comprised healthy donors of bone marrow. Donors were nominally healthy when sampled, though unrecorded immune exposures were likely. The entry originates in a study of cytomegalovirus exposure and HLA in healthy donors. PCR employed 60 Vbeta and 13 Jbeta primers. Sequencing used immunoSEQ multiplex PCR; TCRdb keeps in-frame clones, though not all of them. The table lists more than 50,000 clones, roughly 87% of them singletons, with about 10% in the top ten. Study-wide findings and caveats: In an earlier analysis, most TCR beta V segments were productive about 87% or about 30% of the time. The study labeled 150 to 200 TCR beta chains cytomegalovirus-associated.

This TCR was sampled from a female donor in good health and CMV-seronegative. The sample taken for sequencing was PBMCs. The V gene is TRBV5-6, the J gene TRBJ2-7; D ambiguous. CDR3 sequence (DNA): TGTGCCAGCAGCTTGGGGAGATGGGACGAGCAGTACTTC. Translated, it gives CASSLGRWDEQYF. The full variable domain, completed using reference TRBV5-6 and TRBJ2-7, is DAGVTQSPTHLIKTRGQQVTLRCSPKSGHDTVSWYQQALGQGPQFIFQYYEEEERQRGNFPDRFSGHQFPNYSSELNVNALLLGDSALYLCASSLGRWDEQYFGPGTRLTVT.